This TCR beta chain was identified in a study of blood T cell repertoires in COVID-19. On the study more broadly: Sites across the United States, Italy and Spain contributed samples from acute and convalescent COVID-19. Nucleic acid was either cDNA or gDNA, and it came from T cells, B-cell-depleted T cells, or PBMCs.

In the authors' methods: Using reference gene primer amplification, nucleated cell counts were estimated. Generated by immunoSEQ multiplex PCR, the TCRdb table keeps only in-frame clones and is missing some. V and J calls and clone size are those listed in that table; D and trimming were worked out from the DNA. This sample has about 100,000 clones, with approximately 86% found just once. Participants spanned ages roughly 18 to 90 years and resided in fewer than 30 US areas. The source is a woman in her forties or fifties who had recovered from COVID-19. Source material: PBMCs or T cells enriched from blood (not recorded which).

The CDR3 sequence is CASSPAPATSGRARFGNEQFF. The CDR3 bases are TGTGCCAGCAGCCCCGCCCCCGCGACTAGCGGGAGGGCCCGTTTCGGCAATGAGCAGTTCTTC. The V and J genes are TRBV28 and TRBJ2-1; 14 bases align to TRBD2. The CDR3 runs 21 residues. J was trimmed by 6 bases and V by 6 bases; bases with no gene match: 22. The germline CDR1 and CDR2 sequences are MDHEN and SYDVKM.